The 24 T cell receptor beta chains reported below all come from one sample, sequenced in a study of blood T cell repertoires in COVID-19. Sequencing was performed with immunoSEQ multiplex PCR; in TCRdb, only in-frame clones are kept and a portion is missing. The repertoire holds around 100,000 clones, with about 85% as singletons. Sequences were obtained from peripheral blood. These receptors were collected from a human donor in a cohort sampled during active COVID-19.

The chain recombines TRBV29-1 with TRBJ1-2, with 7 bases matching TRBD1. The CDR3 has 13 amino acids. The J segment lost 6 bases and the V segment lost 0 bases, leaving 4 bases of the junction unmatched. Looked up from germline, CDR1 is SQVTM and CDR2 is ANQGSEA. In DNA form, the CDR3 reads TGCAGCGTTGAAGATGGGGACAGAGATGGCTACACCTTC. Translated, it gives CSVEDGDRDGYTF.

J is TRBJ2-4 and V is TRBV24-1; no clear D. V was shortened by 1 base and J by 8 bases, with 5 bases between the two germline ends. The CDR3 has 12 amino acids. Germline CDR1 and CDR2: KGHDR and SFDVKD. This CDR3 reads CATSDFRDIQYF. The CDR3 coding sequence is TGTGCCACCAGTGATTTTAGAGACATTCAGTACTTC.

This clone was observed a handful of times. The J gene is TRBJ2-5, the V gene TRBV9; TRBD2 matches at 9 bases. The V gene end was trimmed by 0 bases and the J gene end by 2 bases; junction bases not matched to a gene: 8. The germline V gene encodes CDR1 SGDLS and CDR2 YYNGEE. The CDR3 covers 17 residues. CDR3 in amino acids: CASSVGVLTSGQETQYF. CDR3 DNA sequence: TGTGCCAGCAGCGTAGGGGTTTTGACTAGCGGTCAAGAGACCCAGTACTTC.

The CDR3 sequence is CASTLRQGYGYTF. The CDR3 DNA sequence: TGTGCCAGTACCCTAAGACAGGGGTATGGCTACACCTTC. The rearrangement uses TRBV19 and TRBJ1-2; TRBD1 agrees at 8 bases. The ends lost 7 bases at V and 5 bases at J; junction bases unmatched: 6. The CDR3 has 13 residues. CDR1 LNHDA and CDR2 SQIVND come from the germline V gene (reference sequence).

This chain uses TRBV24-1 with TRBJ2-1; 9 bases map to TRBD2. The CDR3 contains 19 residues. J gave up 1 base and V 4 bases, and 13 bases lay outside the gene matches. Germline-derived CDR1 and CDR2 are KGHDR and SFDVKD. The CDR3 coding sequence is TGTGCCACCAGTGACCGGCGGGGGAGCCTAGCGGGATCCTACAATGAGCAGTTCTTC. It specifies CATSDRRGSLAGSYNEQFF.

This chain uses TRBV7-3 with TRBJ2-2, with 12 bases aligning to TRBD2. V shed 5 bases and J 2 bases; nucleotides not matched to a gene: 9. The germline CDR1 and CDR2 sequences are SGHTA and FQGTGA. There are 18 residues in the CDR3. DNA of the CDR3: TGTGCCAGCAGCCGCCTAACTAGCGGGGGGCCAAACACCGGGGAGCTGTTTTTT. Residues: CASSRLTSGGPNTGELFF.

V and J are TRBV5-5 and TRBJ1-1; D might be TRBD1 (6 bases). Germline CDR1 SGHKS, CDR2 YYEKEE (reference sequence). Trimming pared 5 bases from V and 0 bases from J, leaving 17 bases between. This CDR3 is 16 amino acids long. The CDR3 here is CASSPEGGRLNTEAFF. The DNA of the CDR3 is TGTGCCAGCAGTCCTGAAGGGGGACGGCTGAACACTGAAGCTTTCTTT.

The chain carries TRBV10-3 and TRBJ1-5; the match to TRBD1 covers 7 bases. V dropped 0 bases and J dropped 2; count of bases not matched to a gene: 7. CDR1 is ENHRY, CDR2 SYGVKD, per germline. The CDR3 covers 17 residues. CDR3 protein: CAISESIGGAGNQPQHF. The CDR3 region has the DNA TGTGCCATCAGTGAGTCGATAGGGGGCGCGGGCAATCAGCCCCAGCATTTT.

CDR3 residues: CASSLGTGNTGELFF. The CDR3 nucleotides read TGTGCCAGCAGCCTCGGGACAGGCAACACCGGGGAGCTGTTTTTT. V is TRBV3-1 (or the pseudogene TRBV3-2) and J is TRBJ2-2, with 8 bases matching TRBD1. The trim removed 4 bases at V and 2 bases at J, leaving 3 bases unmatched. The germline gives CDR1 LGHDT, CDR2 YNNKEL (reference sequence). The CDR3 length is 15 residues.

The chain recombines TRBV9 with TRBJ2-2; no definite D call. Trimming removed 2 bases from V and 0 bases from J, with 5 bases in between. The CDR3 spans 14 residues. Germline CDR1 reads SGDLS; CDR2 reads YYNGEE. CDR3 region: CASSVGPNTGELFF. CDR3 nucleotides: TGTGCCAGCAGCGTCGGTCCGAACACCGGGGAGCTGTTTTTT. Supplemented by reference TRBV9 and TRBJ2-2, the full variable domain reads DSGVTQTPKHLITATGQRVTLRCSPRSGDLSVYWYQQSLDQGLQFLIQYYNGEERAKGNILERFSAQQFPDLHSELNLSSLELGDSALYFCASSVGPNTGELFFGEGSRLTVL.

The chain carries TRBV4-2 and TRBJ1-4, with 7 bases aligning to TRBD1. This CDR3 spans 16 amino acids. Germline-derived CDR1 and CDR2 are LGHNA and YNFKEQ. V shed 1 base, J shed 8 bases, and the junction held 10 bases outside the gene matches. CDR3 nucleotides: TGTGCCAGCAGCCAAGGGGTACAGGGGAAGGTAGAAAAACTGTTTTTT. This codes for CASSQGVQGKVEKLFF.

This rearrangement joins TRBV5-6 to TRBJ1-1, with unresolved D. This CDR3 region has 12 residues. V dropped 2 bases and J dropped 2 bases, with 4 bases sitting between them. Germline CDR1 SGHDT, CDR2 YYEEEE. The CDR3 here is CASSFSNTEAFF. As DNA, the CDR3 is TGTGCCAGCAGCTTCTCCAACACTGAAGCTTTCTTT.

The CDR3 nucleotides read TGTGCCACCAGTGGGGCGGGGGGAGGTGAGCAGTTCTTC. Amino acid sequence: CATSGAGGGEQFF. This chain uses TRBV24-1 with TRBJ2-1; TRBD2 aligns across 8 bases. CDR3 length: 13 amino acids. Trimming cost V 5 bases and J 9 bases; bases outside gene matches: 5. The germline CDR1 and CDR2 sequences are KGHDR and SFDVKD.

This chain uses TRBV15 with TRBJ1-3; 7 bases fit TRBD1. Trimming removed 5 bases from V and 0 bases from J; junction bases left unmatched: 10. The CDR3 totals 17 residues. The germline gives CDR1 LNHNV, CDR2 YYDKDF (reference sequence). The CDR3 is CATSPGGQSDSGNTIYF. The CDR3 nucleotides are TGTGCCACCAGCCCAGGGGGACAGTCCGACTCTGGAAACACCATATATTTT.

The chain links TRBV6-2 or TRBV6-3 to TRBJ2-6; D remains unclear. The germline V and J ends were trimmed by 0 bases and 1 base, with 7 bases remaining between them. Germline CDR1 is MNHEY and CDR2 is SVGEGT. The CDR3 sequence is 16 residues long. The chain's CDR3 is CASSYSGLSGANVLTF. In nucleotides, the CDR3 is TGTGCCAGCAGTTACTCGGGCCTATCTGGGGCCAACGTCCTGACTTTC.

The chain couples TRBV25-1 to TRBJ1-1; 9 bases fit TRBD1. Germline V lookup: CDR1 MGHDK, CDR2 SYGVNS. This CDR3 has 15 residues. V gave up 2 bases and J gave up 5 bases; unmatched junction bases: 6. The CDR3 protein is CASSERRQGGTEAFF. As DNA, the CDR3 is TGTGCCAGCAGTGAAAGAAGACAGGGGGGGACTGAAGCTTTCTTT.

The chain has TRBV19 and TRBJ1-5; 10 nucleotides match TRBD1. Germline V CDR1 and CDR2: LNHDA, SQIVND (reference sequence). The CDR3 is 16 residues long. V trimming: 6 bases; J trimming: 4 bases; junction bases outside the gene matches: 9. CDR3 nucleotide sequence: TGTGCCAGTAGCCCCGGTCGGGGACAGGGGAATCAGCCCCAGCATTTT. It encodes CASSPGRGQGNQPQHF.

The chain is built from TRBV11-2 and TRBJ2-3; 8 bases agree with TRBD2. CDR1 is SGHAT and CDR2 is FQNNGV in the germline V gene. The CDR3 extends over 17 amino acids. The trim removed 5 bases at V and 2 bases at J, leaving 12 bases unmatched. CDR3 residues: CASSLPRTSPSTDTQYF. The DNA of the CDR3 is TGTGCCAGCAGCCTCCCCAGGACTAGCCCGTCCACAGATACGCAGTATTTT.

The chain combines TRBV6-6 with TRBJ2-2; 8 nucleotides agree with TRBD1. CDR1 and CDR2 from the germline V gene are MNHNY and SVGAGI (reference sequence). CDR3 length equals 16 residues. J lost 5 bases, V lost 5 bases, and 10 bases had no gene match. The CDR3 is CASSPLGQGGTGELFF. For the CDR3, the DNA is TGTGCCAGCAGTCCGTTAGGACAGGGCGGGACCGGGGAGCTGTTTTTT.

CDR3 sequence (DNA): TGTGCCAGCAGTTTTAGGCAGGGTAATGAAAAACTGTTTTTT. As protein: CASSFRQGNEKLFF. V and J are TRBV28 and TRBJ1-4, with TRBD1 as a possible D gene (5 bases). V was clipped by 3 bases and J by 4 bases, with 9 bases between them. Germline V gives CDR1 MDHEN, CDR2 SYDVKM. The CDR3 extends over 14 amino acids. The complete variable domain, with remaining parts taken from reference TRBV28 and TRBJ1-4, reads DVKVTQSSRYLVKRTGEKVFLECVQDMDHENMFWYRQDPGLGLRLIYFSYDVKMKEKGDIPEGYSVSREKKERFSLILESASTNQTSMYLCASSFRQGNEKLFFGSGTQLSVL.

The V call is TRBV6-5, the J call TRBJ1-2; perhaps TRBD1 as D (6 bases). The CDR3 is 13 amino acids. Deletions cut 4 bases from V and 5 bases from J, with 11 bases between. Germline CDR1 reads MNHEY; CDR2 reads SVGAGI. CDR3 loop: CASSSGEWYGYTF. CDR3 DNA sequence: TGTGCCAGCAGTTCAGGGGAATGGTATGGCTACACCTTC.

The chain joins TRBV5-1 to TRBJ2-3; D might be TRBD2 (5 bases). The CDR3 length is 13 residues. In germline, CDR1 is SGHRS, CDR2 YFSETQ. V lost 4 bases and J 5 bases, leaving 11 bases between the germline ends. The CDR3 loop reads CASSGESGDTQYF. The CDR3 bases are TGCGCCAGCAGCGGGGAGTCGGGAGATACGCAGTATTTT.

This CDR3 is CASIGGGAEAFF. Written as DNA, the CDR3 is TGTGCCAGTATTGGGGGGGGCGCTGAAGCTTTCTTT. The chain employs TRBV19 and TRBJ1-1; D may be TRBD1 (6 bases). The V gene's germline CDR1 is LNHDA and CDR2 SQIVND (reference sequence). The CDR3 is made up of 12 amino acids. V gave up 7 bases and J gave up 6 bases, with 12 bases separating them.

CDR3 region: CASSDRGPLQPQHF. CDR3 DNA sequence: TGTGCCAGCAGTGATAGGGGGCCGCTTCAGCCCCAGCATTTT. The chain employs TRBV2 and TRBJ1-5, with 7 bases identical to TRBD1. The CDR3 covers 14 residues. V dropped 3 bases and J dropped 6; count of bases not matched to a gene: 5. Per germline, CDR1 SNHLY and CDR2 FYNNEI. The full variable domain, rest sourced from reference TRBV2 and TRBJ1-5, is EPEVTQTPSHQVTQMGQEVILRCVPISNHLYFYWYRQILGQKVEFLVSFYNNEISEKSEIFDDQFSVERPDGSNFTLKIRSTKLEDSAMYFCASSDRGPLQPQHFGDGTRLSIL.